This T cell receptor (beta chain) was sequenced for a study of T-cell memory formation after mild COVID-19 (dated by TCRdb to the early 2020s). For context, the study as a whole: Most TCR sequence clusters were specific to one of the two donors. T-cell clones expanding and contracting after mild COVID-19 in two donors were tracked by longitudinal TCRalpha and TCRbeta repertoire sequencing. Two young, previously healthy adult volunteers, one female and one male, were included in the cohort.

This clonotype showed up just a few times. This clone's antigen is unknown. Base quality data are lacking; no much larger clone is found one base away. Broad study findings and their caveats: Contracting CD4+ clones turned up mainly in the CM and EM memory subsets, whereas EMRA was where CD8+ clones were enriched. The study included only a couple of mild cases, and larger cohorts that include severe cases with pre-infection samples were judged to be necessary. Some responding clones were detected in pre-infection memory, which suggested that pre-existing cross-reactive memory T cells had joined the SARS-CoV-2 response. Whether the second-wave clones peaking on day 37 were SARS-CoV-2 specific was not confirmed. Balanced CD4/CD8 phenotypes were observed for clones contracting from day 15 to 85, whereas a bias towards CD4+ was observed for a second wave of clones expanding from day 15 to 37.

Ficoll-Paque density gradient centrifugation was the method used to isolate PBMCs. The sequencing machine was an Illumina NovaSeq 6000. cDNA libraries for TCRalpha and TCRbeta were prepared by 5'RACE using constant-segment primers, with sample barcodes and unique molecular identifiers added. Trizol reagent was used to extract RNA from every sample. The libraries were amplified in two PCR steps, and the second step added a second sample barcode and Illumina TruSeq adapters. Libraries were sequenced on an Illumina NovaSeq with 2 x 150 bp paired-end reads. In the paper's pipeline: The reads were demultiplexed and collapsed into UMI-guided consensus sequences using migec v1.2.7. Using mixcr v2.1.11, UMI consensuses were aligned to TRA and TRB V and J templates and then assembled into clonotypes. A clonotype was counted as expanded or contracted only when both edgeR and NoisET called the clonotype significant, with the noise models trained on biological replicates. edgeR calls used a false discovery rate-adjusted p below 0.01 and a log2 fold-change threshold of 1. As an exploratory analysis of dynamics, max-normalized trajectories of the 1000 most abundant clonotypes were examined with PCA combined with hierarchical clustering. Separately sequenced CD4+ and CD8+ repertoires were used to assign a CD4 or CD8 phenotype to each responding clone. TCRdb redid the processing of the public reads, applying fastp at Q25 and MiXCR, and retained in-frame beta chains. Every entry covers one CDR3 protein and lists the most common genes and DNA from its rows. The V and J calls, along with clone size, are taken from TCRdb and not from the paper's own processing. The sample contains 200,000 to 250,000 distinct CDR3 sequences, 10% of them found a single time. 2.5% to 3.5% of the sample is in the top ten clones.

Sequences SGHRS (CDR1) and YFSETQ (CDR2) are obtained from the germline V gene. Reading from cysteine to phenylalanine, the CDR3 counts 13 amino acids. Solely the CDR3 DNA is kept, with 39 bases framed from the first base. The V end loses 2 bases and the J end loses 1 base, and a stretch of 6 bases separates them. This TCR came from a young man who had mild COVID-19 (a few samples of this study predate the infection). The sample titles of this study are shuffled in the database, so cell type and time point are left out; the donor was told from shared clones. Sequencing was carried out using PBMCs or a T cell subset sorted from them (not recorded which). Recombination connected TRBV5-1 to TRBJ1-2, with the D gene not confidently named. The CDR3 has the sequence CASSFPDNYGYTF. The nucleotide sequence is TGCGCCAGCAGCTTTCCGGATAACTATGGCTACACCTTC.